This T cell receptor (beta chain) was identified during a study of cytomegalovirus exposure and HLA in healthy donors. Study-wide results and limits: Many donors shared some public TCRs, even though most TCR sequences were rare. The classifier reportedly diagnosed cytomegalovirus status with high specificity and sensitivity. Testing in vitro showed three CMV-associated chains specific for CMV antigens.

Assay used: immunoSEQ multiplex PCR; TCRdb lists only in-frame clones, some missing. The sample has 130,000 to 150,000 clones; less than 90% are singletons. The V and J ends lost 3 bases and 4 bases respectively, with 8 bases between them. The germline gives CDR1 LNHDA, CDR2 SQIVND (reference sequence). The CDR3 covers 13 residues. Separate from the roughly 720-subject first cohort, the approximately 120-subject validation cohort was the one that the donors belonged to. Note on this clone: Antigen unknown.

J is TRBJ2-3 and V is TRBV19; perhaps TRBD1 as D (5 bases). Sequenced input: PBMCs. This sequence originates from a man aged 18 to 30 in good health and CMV-seronegative. CDR3 region: CASSIATADTQYF. CDR3 nucleotide sequence: TGTGCCAGTAGTATCGCGACAGCAGATACGCAGTATTTT.